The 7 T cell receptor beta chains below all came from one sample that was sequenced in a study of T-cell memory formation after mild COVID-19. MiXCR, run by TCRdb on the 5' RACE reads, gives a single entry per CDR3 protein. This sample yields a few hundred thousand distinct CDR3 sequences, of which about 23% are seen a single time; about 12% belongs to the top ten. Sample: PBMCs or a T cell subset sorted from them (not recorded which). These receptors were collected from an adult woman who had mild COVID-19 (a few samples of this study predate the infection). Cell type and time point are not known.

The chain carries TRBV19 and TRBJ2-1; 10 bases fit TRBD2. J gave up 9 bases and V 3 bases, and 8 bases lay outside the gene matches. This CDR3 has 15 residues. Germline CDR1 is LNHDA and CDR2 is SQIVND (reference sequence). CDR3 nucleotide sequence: TGTGCCAGTAGTATCAGTCTAGCGGGAGTGGGTGAGCAGTTCTTC. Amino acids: CASSISLAGVGEQFF.

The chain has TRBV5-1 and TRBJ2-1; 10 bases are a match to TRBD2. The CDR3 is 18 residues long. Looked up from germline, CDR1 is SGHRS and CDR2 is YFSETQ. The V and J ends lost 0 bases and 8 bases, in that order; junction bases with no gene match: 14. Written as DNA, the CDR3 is TGCGCCAGCAGCTTGGCTGCTAGCGGGAGTGGCAGTAGCGATGAGCAGTTCTTC. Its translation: CASSLAASGSGSSDEQFF.

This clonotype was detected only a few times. The CDR3 bases are TGTGCCTGGAGTGTAGGGGACAGGGGTGTATACGAGCAGTACTTC. Amino acids: CAWSVGDRGVYEQYF. V usage is TRBV30 and J usage is TRBJ2-7, with 10 bases identical to TRBD1. V dropped 0 bases and J dropped 4; count of bases not matched to a gene: 6. CDR1 and CDR2 (germline): GTSNPN, SVGIG (reference sequence). This CDR3 is built from 15 residues.

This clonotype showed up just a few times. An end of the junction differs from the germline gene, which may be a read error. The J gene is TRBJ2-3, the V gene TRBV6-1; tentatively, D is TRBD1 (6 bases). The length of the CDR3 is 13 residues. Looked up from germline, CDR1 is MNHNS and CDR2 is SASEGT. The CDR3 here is CASRPSRTVTQYF. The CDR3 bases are TGTGCCAGCAGACCATCTAGGACAGTTACGCAGTATTTT.

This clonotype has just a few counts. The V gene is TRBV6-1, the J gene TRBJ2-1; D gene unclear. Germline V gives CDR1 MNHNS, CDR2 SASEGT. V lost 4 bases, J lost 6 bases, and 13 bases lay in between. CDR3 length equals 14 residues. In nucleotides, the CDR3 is TGTGCCAGCAGTGGGTCGAGGAGTGGCAATGAGCAGTTCTTC. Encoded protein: CASSGSRSGNEQFF.

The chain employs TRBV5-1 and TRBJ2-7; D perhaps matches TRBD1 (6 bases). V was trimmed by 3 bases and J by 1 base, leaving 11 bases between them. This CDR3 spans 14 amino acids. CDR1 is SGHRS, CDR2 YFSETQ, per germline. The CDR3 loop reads CASSSETGSYEQYF. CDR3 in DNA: TGCGCCAGCAGCTCGGAGACAGGATCCTACGAGCAGTACTTC. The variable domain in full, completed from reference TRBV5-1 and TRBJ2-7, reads KAGVTQTPRYLIKTRGQQVTLSCSPISGHRSVSWYQQTPGQGLQFLFEYFSETQRNKGNFPGRFSGRQFSNSRSEMNVSTLELGDSALYLCASSSETGSYEQYFGPGTRLTVT.

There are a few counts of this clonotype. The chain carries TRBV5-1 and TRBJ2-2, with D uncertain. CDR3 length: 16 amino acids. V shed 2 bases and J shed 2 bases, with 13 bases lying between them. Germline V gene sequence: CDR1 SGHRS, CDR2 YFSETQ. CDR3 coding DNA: TGCGCCAGCAGCTTTTTTACAGACCAAAACACCGGGGAGCTGTTTTTT. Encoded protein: CASSFFTDQNTGELFF.